Listed here are 22 T cell receptor beta chains from one sample, sequenced in a study of memory CD4+ T cells and cytomegalovirus serostatus. Single viable CD3+CD4+CD8-CD45RO+ cells were sorted as the memory CD4+ T cells. Generated by immunoSEQ multiplex PCR, the TCRdb table keeps only in-frame clones and is missing some. The repertoire holds tens of thousands of clones, with roughly 79% as singletons. The source material was memory CD4+ T cells from blood. These receptors all stem from an adult in good health and CMV-seronegative.

The chain recombines TRBV28 with TRBJ2-5; 8 bases agree with TRBD2. This CDR3 comprises 12 residues. V dropped 11 bases and J dropped 4; count of bases not matched to a gene: 6. CDR1 is MDHEN and CDR2 is SYDVKM in the germline V gene. The CDR3 loop is CASGGTRETQYF. The CDR3 coding sequence is TGTGCCTCGGGGGGGACTAGAGAGACCCAGTACTTC.

For the CDR3, the DNA is TGTGCCAGCAGCTTCCGGACAGGGAAAGAGACCCAGTACTTC. This gives the protein CASSFRTGKETQYF. The rearrangement uses TRBV7-2 and TRBJ2-5, with 8 bases lining up with TRBD1. Germline V gives CDR1 SGHTA, CDR2 FQGNSA. The CDR3 is made up of 14 amino acids. J was trimmed by 3 bases and V by 3 bases; bases with no gene match: 3.

The genes are TRBV11-2 and TRBJ2-1; 10 bases fit TRBD2. This CDR3 has 13 residues. J lost 9 bases, V lost 10 bases, and 9 bases had no gene match. Per germline, CDR1 SGHAT and CDR2 FQNNGV. The DNA for the CDR3 is TGTGCCACGGGAGTAGCGGGAGGATTTGAGCAGTTCTTC. Amino acid sequence: CATGVAGGFEQFF.

Regarding this clone: One end of the junction varies from germline; a read error may be responsible. The chain joins TRBV7-7 to TRBJ1-1, with D possibly TRBD1 on 5 matching bases. CDR1 SSHAT and CDR2 FNYEAQ come from the germline V gene (reference sequence). This CDR3 has 14 residues. CDR3 DNA sequence: TGTGCTAGCAGCCCTATCGACAGGAACACTGAAGCTTTCTTT. This encodes CASSPIDRNTEAFF.

A few counts support this clone. CDR3 amino acids: CASTKTGREDGYTF. CDR3 coding DNA: TGCGCCAGCACAAAGACAGGGAGAGAGGATGGCTACACCTTC. The chain has TRBV5-1 and TRBJ1-2, with 7 nucleotides matching TRBD1. Germline V gene lookup returns CDR1 SGHRS and CDR2 YFSETQ. V was pared by 6 bases and J by 6 bases, with 11 bases of the junction left unmatched. CDR3 length: 14 residues.

The gene calls are TRBV28 and TRBJ1-1; weak D call: TRBD1 (6 bases). V lost 6 bases and J 5 bases, leaving 10 bases between the germline ends. This CDR3 has 12 amino acids. CDR1 is MDHEN and CDR2 is SYDVKM in the germline V gene. DNA for the CDR3: TGTGCCAGCAGAGGACAGCGAACTGAAGCTTTCTTT. Protein sequence: CASRGQRTEAFF.

V and J are TRBV15 and TRBJ2-4; D assignment may be TRBD1 or TRBD2 (7 bases each). This CDR3 has 16 residues. V was pared by 8 bases and J by 2 bases, with 19 bases between. The V gene's germline CDR1 is LNHNV and CDR2 YYDKDF (reference sequence). CDR3 residues: CATESGGGASKNIQYF. The CDR3 bases are TGTGCCACCGAATCAGGGGGGGGCGCGTCCAAAAACATTCAGTACTTC.

The V and J genes are TRBV28 and TRBJ1-2, with 8 bases lining up with TRBD1. The CDR3 consists of 14 residues. The ends lost 5 bases at V and 8 bases at J; junction bases unmatched: 10. Germline lookup yields CDR1 MDHEN and CDR2 SYDVKM. The CDR3 loop reads CASSPWQGARGYTF. The CDR3 DNA sequence: TGTGCCAGCAGTCCCTGGCAGGGGGCTAGGGGCTACACCTTC.

This clone was seen once. This sequence joins TRBV5-5 and TRBJ2-7; TRBD1 matches at 7 bases. This CDR3 spans 12 amino acids. Looked up from germline, CDR1 is SGHKS and CDR2 is YYEKEE (reference sequence). Losses at the gene ends were 2 bases for V and 4 bases for J; bases not matched to a gene: 0. CDR3 bases: TGTGCCAGCAGCTTCAGGGGGTACGAGCAGTACTTC. Translation: CASSFRGYEQYF. The full variable domain, in which reference TRBV5-5 and TRBJ2-7 provide the parts outside the CDR3, is DAGVTQSPTHLIKTRGQQVTLRCSPISGHKSVSWYQQVLGQGPQFIFQYYEKEERGRGNFPDRFSARQFPNYSSELNVNALLLGDSALYLCASSFRGYEQYFGPGTRLTVT.

V usage is TRBV14 and J usage is TRBJ1-2, with 8 bases lining up with TRBD1. Germline V gene data show CDR1 as SGHDN and CDR2 as FVKESK. The CDR3 contains 13 residues. Unmatched junction bases numbered 4, after V lost 2 bases and J lost 8 bases. The CDR3 region is CASSQPGGWGYTF. The CDR3 DNA follows: TGTGCCAGCAGCCAACCAGGGGGCTGGGGCTACACCTTC.

The chain couples TRBV10-3 to TRBJ1-2; D may be TRBD1 (6 bases). Germline CDR1 reads ENHRY; CDR2 reads SYGVKD. The CDR3 is 14 residues long. Trimming left V 4 bases short and J 5 bases short, with 14 bases between. CDR3 nucleotides: TGTGCCATCAGTGGGAGAGGGGGTGCTTATGGCTACACCTTC. It specifies CAISGRGGAYGYTF.

The J gene is TRBJ2-5, the V gene TRBV28; D may correspond to TRBD1 or TRBD2 (5 bases each). The V end was cut by 6 bases, the J end by 1 base, with 12 bases between. This CDR3 spans 14 amino acids. Germline V gene data show CDR1 as MDHEN and CDR2 as SYDVKM. This chain's CDR3 is CASSPTGRQETQYF. The CDR3 nucleotides read TGTGCCAGCAGCCCGACGGGACGCCAAGAGACCCAGTACTTC.

This rearrangement joins TRBV7-9 to TRBJ1-5, with TRBD1 matching 7 bases. Germline CDR1 reads SEHNR; CDR2 reads FQNEAQ (reference sequence). There are 15 residues in the CDR3. Unmatched junction bases numbered 3, after V lost 1 base and J lost 3 bases. The CDR3 here is CASSLDRGFNQPQHF. DNA of the CDR3: TGTGCCAGCAGCTTAGACAGGGGATTCAATCAGCCCCAGCATTTT.

A few counts support this clone. CDR3 nucleotides: TGTGCCACCAGCAGAGGAGGGCCCAGAGCCTACGAGCAGTACTTC. Its protein product is CATSRGGPRAYEQYF. The chain employs TRBV15 and TRBJ2-7; possibly TRBD2 for D (5 bases). The CDR3 covers 15 residues. The germline V gene encodes CDR1 LNHNV and CDR2 YYDKDF (reference sequence). V dropped 1 base and J dropped 2 bases, with 12 bases sitting between them.

This chain links TRBV7-9 with TRBJ2-7; maybe TRBD1 (5 bases). The CDR3 is 15 residues long. The germline V and J ends were trimmed by 5 bases and 7 bases, with 21 bases remaining between them. Germline CDR1 reads SEHNR; CDR2 reads FQNEAQ (reference sequence). The CDR3: CASSPTPDSRLEQYF. DNA for the CDR3: TGTGCCAGCAGCCCGACCCCAGACAGTCGGTTAGAGCAGTACTTC.

V is TRBV10-3 and J is TRBJ1-2, with D possibly TRBD1 on 6 matching bases. This CDR3 comprises 14 residues. The V and J ends lost 3 bases and 7 bases respectively, with 15 bases between them. Germline loops: CDR1 ENHRY, CDR2 SYGVKD. DNA for the CDR3: TGTGCCATCAGTGAACAAACAGGGATTGGTGGCTACACCTTC. Translating gives CAISEQTGIGGYTF.

J is TRBJ1-1 and V is TRBV7-2; no definite D call. Between the trimmed V and J ends, which lost 0 bases and 5 bases, there was a span of 13 bases. Germline loops: CDR1 SGHTA, CDR2 FQGNSA. The CDR3 spans 15 residues. CDR3 residues: CASSLAAARRTEAFF. The CDR3 region has the DNA TGTGCCAGCAGCTTAGCAGCCGCGCGGAGGACTGAAGCTTTCTTT.

The J gene is TRBJ2-5, the V gene TRBV7-2, with TRBD1 as a possible D gene (5 bases). CDR1 SGHTA and CDR2 FQGNSA come from the germline V gene. The CDR3 totals 14 residues. V lost 5 bases, J lost 2 bases, and 12 bases lay in between. As DNA, the CDR3 is TGTGCCAGCAGCGCCAGCAGGGCACAAGAGACCCAGTACTTC. Amino acid sequence: CASSASRAQETQYF. Full variable domain (rest looked up from reference TRBV7-2 and TRBJ2-5): GAGVSQSPSNKVTEKGKDVELRCDPISGHTALYWYRQSLGQGLEFLIYFQGNSAPDKSGLPSDRFSAERTGGSVSTLTIQRTQQEDSAVYLCASSASRAQETQYFGPGTRLLVL.

As to this clone: The junction departs from the called germline gene at one end, perhaps through a read error. The V call is TRBV7-9, the J call TRBJ2-7; possibly TRBD2 for D (6 bases). Germline CDR1 is SEHNR and CDR2 is FQNEAQ (reference sequence). The CDR3 totals 13 residues. CDR3 sequence: CASSLTSSNEQYF. The CDR3 DNA is TGTGCCAGCAGCTTAACTAGCTCCAACGAGCAGTACTTC.

This clone was observed a single time. The chain links TRBV21-1 to TRBJ2-2; the table's D call, TRBD1, was not checked against the DNA. TRBV21-1 is a documented pseudogene. The CDR3 is 12 amino acids. CDR3: CASSTKQGSLFF. DNA of the CDR3: TGTGCCAGCAGCACTAAACAGGGGTCGTTGTTTTTT.

This clone is a singleton in its sample. The V gene is TRBV5-1, the J gene TRBJ1-1; D remains unclear. Germline CDR1 SGHRS, CDR2 YFSETQ. V lost 1 base and J lost 1, with 11 bases in between. The CDR3 extends over 15 amino acids. Written as DNA, the CDR3 is TGCGCCAGCAGCTTGATTCCGGCCGGGAACACTGAAGCTTTCTTT. It is translated as CASSLIPAGNTEAFF.

The CDR3 nucleotides are TGCGCCAGCAGCCAGGAAATCGGACGGAACGAGCAGTACTTC. This gives the protein CASSQEIGRNEQYF. J is TRBJ2-7 and V is TRBV4-3; D gene unclear. With 3 bases removed from V and 5 bases from J, the gap between germline ends came to 14 bases. CDR1 and CDR2 (germline): LGHNA, YSLEER. The CDR3 consists of 14 residues.